What follows are 12 T cell receptor beta chains derived from one specimen sequenced in a study of blood T cell repertoires in COVID-19. Libraries were prepared by immunoSEQ multiplex PCR; TCRdb keeps only in-frame clonotypes and omits some of them. Altogether tens of thousands of clones are present, 84% being singletons, with the ten largest covering around 3.3%. The sample consisted of peripheral blood. These receptor sequences come from a man aged 50-59 years with acute or convalescent COVID-19.

The chain joins TRBV4-2 to TRBJ2-6; a weak D match, TRBD2 (6 bases). The CDR3 contains 21 residues. CDR1 is LGHNA and CDR2 is YNFKEQ in the germline V gene. Trimming stripped 0 bases from V and 0 bases from J, with 21 bases between. CDR3 sequence reads: CASSQEDFWVGGSSGANVLTF. The CDR3 coding sequence is TGTGCCAGCAGCCAAGAGGATTTTTGGGTCGGAGGGAGCTCTGGGGCCAACGTCCTGACTTTC.

The chain combines TRBV7-2 with TRBJ1-5; the D gene is possibly TRBD1 (6 bases). Trimming took 1 base from V and 3 from J, leaving 10 bases between them. The CDR3 has 15 amino acids. Germline CDR1 is SGHTA and CDR2 is FQGNSA. The DNA for the CDR3 is TGTGCCAGCAGCTTAGGACAGGTTTACAATCAGCCCCAGCATTTT. Translation gives CASSLGQVYNQPQHF. Together with reference TRBV7-2 and TRBJ1-5, the CDR3 gives the full variable domain: GAGVSQSPSNKVTEKGKDVELRCDPISGHTALYWYRQSLGQGLEFLIYFQGNSAPDKSGLPSDRFSAERTGGSVSTLTIQRTQQEDSAVYLCASSLGQVYNQPQHFGDGTRLSIL.

This chain joins TRBV19 and TRBJ2-1, with TRBD2 matching 10 bases. The CDR3 runs to 15 residues. Unmatched junction bases numbered 4, after V lost 5 bases and J lost 3 bases. Germline CDR1 LNHDA, CDR2 SQIVND (reference sequence). Here the CDR3 reads CASSLSGGIYNEQFF. The DNA of the CDR3 is TGTGCCAGTAGTCTTAGCGGGGGGATCTACAATGAGCAGTTCTTC.

This rearrangement joins TRBV12-3 or TRBV12-4 to TRBJ2-1, with D perhaps TRBD2 (6 bases). The germline V and J ends were trimmed by 10 bases and 0 bases, with 10 bases remaining between them. The CDR3 is 13 amino acids. The CDR3 nucleotides are TGTGCCACCGGGACTTCCTCCTACAATGAGCAGTTCTTC. It yields the protein CATGTSSYNEQFF.

CDR3 coding DNA: TGTGCCAGCAGCTTTGGCCTACAGGGGGCGGTTTTCTATGGCTACACCTTC. Translating gives CASSFGLQGAVFYGYTF. The chain couples TRBV5-6 to TRBJ1-2; 9 bases match TRBD1. This CDR3 is built from 17 residues. Germline loops: CDR1 SGHDT, CDR2 YYEEEE. J gave up 4 bases and V 2 bases, and 12 bases lay outside the gene matches.

CDR3 residues: CASTLPGQGIFNEQFF. The CDR3 bases are TGTGCCAGCACCCTTCCGGGACAGGGGATTTTCAATGAGCAGTTCTTC. The chain uses TRBV7-9 and TRBJ2-1; 10 nucleotides align to TRBD1. Unmatched junction bases numbered 12, after V lost 7 bases and J lost 6 bases. The germline gives CDR1 SEHNR, CDR2 FQNEAQ (reference sequence). This CDR3 is built from 16 residues. The whole variable domain, filled in from reference TRBV7-9 and TRBJ2-1, reads DTGVSQNPRHKITKRGQNVTFRCDPISEHNRLYWYRQTLGQGPEFLTYFQNEAQLEKSRLLSDRFSAERPKGSFSTLEIQRTEQGDSAMYLCASTLPGQGIFNEQFFGPGTRLTVL.

V and J are TRBV9 and TRBJ1-1; D not resolved. The CDR3 has 14 amino acids. V was pared by 4 bases and J by 0 bases, with 10 bases between. From germline, CDR1 is SGDLS and CDR2 YYNGEE. Here the CDR3 reads CASSQAPLNTEAFF. The CDR3 bases are TGTGCCAGCAGCCAAGCACCATTGAACACTGAAGCTTTCTTT.

The rearrangement links TRBV5-4 to TRBJ1-2; maybe TRBD1 (6 bases). CDR3 size: 17 residues. V lost 5 bases, J lost 7 bases, and 27 bases lay in between. Germline CDR1 and CDR2: SGHNT and YYREEE (reference sequence). The DNA for the CDR3 is TGTGCCAGCAGGTCAGGGGACACCTCCTATAGAATTGGTGGCTACACCTTC. This sequence encodes CASRSGDTSYRIGGYTF.

J is TRBJ1-2 and V is TRBV5-1; tentatively, D is TRBD1 (6 bases). The CDR3 runs 16 residues. The V end lost 2 bases, the J end lost 2 bases, and 16 bases lay between the germline ends. Looked up from germline, CDR1 is SGHRS and CDR2 is YFSETQ. CDR3 protein: CASSFSSGVANYGYTF. CDR3 nucleotide sequence: TGCGCCAGCAGCTTTTCCTCAGGGGTGGCCAACTATGGCTACACCTTC.

The chain employs TRBV6-5 and TRBJ1-2; TRBD1 agrees at 11 bases. The CDR3 runs 15 residues. With V trimmed by 0 bases and J by 4 bases, 1 base remained unmatched. Germline values: CDR1 MNHEY, CDR2 SVGAGI. CDR3 protein: CASSYSGQGVYGYTF. As DNA, the CDR3 is TGTGCCAGCAGTTACTCGGGACAGGGGGTCTATGGCTACACCTTC.

Only one count was recorded for this clone. The chain employs TRBV30 and TRBJ1-4; tentative D call: TRBD1 (6 bases). This CDR3 region has 14 residues. CDR1 and CDR2 from the germline V gene are GTSNPN and SVGIG (reference sequence). Trimming pared 4 bases from V and 5 bases from J, leaving 14 bases between. The CDR3 coding sequence is TGTGCCTGGACCCATGGCAGGGGCAATGAAAAACTGTTTTTT. Translating it yields CAWTHGRGNEKLFF.

V usage is TRBV3-1 (or the pseudogene TRBV3-2) and J usage is TRBJ2-7; 10 bases map to TRBD1. V was clipped by 3 bases and J by 6 bases; unmatched bases: 5. The germline gives CDR1 LGHDT, CDR2 YNNKEL (reference sequence). The length of the CDR3 is 14 residues. CDR3 DNA: TGTGCCAGCAGCCAGGGACAGGGGTCCAGCGAGCAGTACTTC. Amino acid sequence: CASSQGQGSSEQYF.